This T cell receptor (beta chain) was retrieved from a study of OX40 agonist ivuxolimab in advanced cancers. The CDR3 loop spans 16 amino acids. Germline CDR1 reads PRHDT; CDR2 reads FYEKMQ (reference sequence). Between the trimmed V and J ends, which lost 2 bases and 2 bases, there was a span of 15 bases. Produced via immunoSEQ multiplex PCR; TCRdb's table is partial and in-frame only. Seen here are 50,000 or so clones, 80% to 85% observed once, and the top ten hold approximately 4.5%. The sequences come from CD4+ or CD8+ T cells sorted from blood, collected in a trial of the OX40 agonist ivuxolimab. This clonotype was obtained from an adult with an advanced solid tumor such as melanoma, head and neck, liver or kidney cancer. The V gene is TRBV13, the J gene TRBJ2-5; D gene unclear. The CDR3 loop is CASSLPDRNMQETQYF. The CDR3, as DNA: TGTGCCAGCAGCTTACCCGACCGTAACATGCAAGAGACCCAGTACTTC.